Listed here are 19 T cell receptor beta chains from one sample, sequenced in a study of cytomegalovirus exposure and HLA in healthy donors. Primers included in the PCR were 60 Vbeta and 13 Jbeta primers. TCRdb keeps only in-frame clones here, not all; method: immunoSEQ multiplex PCR. Of under 100,000 clones in the sample, 80% to 85% are singletons; the top ten hold less than 4.5%. The sequencing sample was made of PBMCs. The receptors shown here come from a woman aged 70-85 years in good health and CMV-seropositive.

The V call is TRBV30, the J call TRBJ1-2; 7 bases align to TRBD1. V was clipped by 0 bases and J by 4 bases; unmatched bases: 8. Germline V gene lookup returns CDR1 GTSNPN and CDR2 SVGIG (reference sequence). CDR3 size: 15 residues. CDR3 sequence (DNA): TGTGCCTGGAGTGTACGAGCAGGGGGAGCCTATGGCTACACCTTC. It is translated as CAWSVRAGGAYGYTF.

Concerning this clone itself: Compared with germline, one end of the junction differs, possibly owing to a read error. The sample contains more than one DNA sequence encoding this CDR3. The rearrangement joins TRBV28 to TRBJ1-2; D not resolved. Per germline, CDR1 MDHEN and CDR2 SYDVKM. The CDR3 totals 14 residues. The CDR3 here is CASSPLSGTGVITF. CDR3 nucleotide sequence: TGTGCTAGCAGTCCCTTATCTGGAACGGGAGTCATCACCTTC.

The chain links TRBV2 to TRBJ1-5; maybe TRBD1 (5 bases). The CDR3 spans 15 residues. Germline V gives CDR1 SNHLY, CDR2 FYNNEI. V lost 3 bases and J 6 bases, leaving 15 bases between the germline ends. The CDR3 coding sequence is TGTGCCAGCAGTGAGAGCATTGGGGGGATTCAGCCCCAGCATTTT. Its protein product is CASSESIGGIQPQHF.

The chain combines TRBV6-5 with TRBJ2-3, with 10 positions matching TRBD2. The junction had 5 bases not matched to a gene; V was cut back by 5 bases and J by 3 bases. CDR3 length equals 15 residues. Germline V gene sequence: CDR1 MNHEY, CDR2 SVGAGI. This CDR3 is CASSPNSGGTDTQYF. CDR3 bases: TGTGCCAGCAGTCCCAATAGCGGGGGGACAGATACGCAGTATTTT.

This clone is a singleton in its sample. The gene calls are TRBV5-1 and TRBJ2-3, with 12 bases identical to TRBD2. There are 16 residues in the CDR3. The germline CDR1 and CDR2 sequences are SGHRS and YFSETQ. V shed 3 bases, J shed 1 base, and the junction held 3 bases outside the gene matches. The CDR3 coding sequence is TGCGCCAGCAGCTCCGGGACTAGCGGGCGCACAGATACGCAGTATTTT. It translates to CASSSGTSGRTDTQYF.

The V gene is TRBV5-4, the J gene TRBJ2-7; 7 bases are shared with TRBD2. CDR3 length: 17 residues. CDR1 and CDR2 from the germline V gene are SGHNT and YYREEE (reference sequence). V dropped 0 bases and J dropped 7; count of bases not matched to a gene: 16. The CDR3 protein is CASSLAGIRAGVREQYF. CDR3 coding DNA: TGTGCCAGCAGCTTGGCTGGAATAAGGGCGGGAGTACGGGAGCAGTACTTC.

The V gene is TRBV7-9, the J gene TRBJ1-5; no definite D call. V gave up 5 bases and J gave up 4 bases, with 15 bases separating them. This CDR3 has 15 residues. Germline V gene sequence: CDR1 SEHNR, CDR2 FQNEAQ (reference sequence). In nucleotides, the CDR3 is TGTGCCAGCAGCCAAGAGGGCAGCGTAAATCAGCCCCAGCATTTT. It yields the protein CASSQEGSVNQPQHF.

CDR3: CASRPTSGLSTQYF. The CDR3 DNA sequence: TGTGCCAGCAGGCCGACTAGCGGTCTTTCAACGCAGTACTTC. V usage is TRBV28 and J usage is TRBJ2-7; TRBD2 aligns across 9 bases. The V segment lost 6 bases and the J segment 9 bases; nucleotides outside the gene matches: 12. Germline values: CDR1 MDHEN, CDR2 SYDVKM. This CDR3 is 14 amino acids long.

This chain connects TRBV19 to TRBJ2-7; TRBD1 matches 7 bases. Germline CDR1 is LNHDA and CDR2 is SQIVND (reference sequence). CDR3 length equals 14 residues. Trimming cost V 6 bases and J 0 bases; bases outside gene matches: 5. The CDR3 region has the DNA TGTGCCAGTAGGATGGGACAGAACTCCTACGAGCAGTACTTC. This codes for CASRMGQNSYEQYF.

This clone was observed a handful of times. The V gene is TRBV6-5, the J gene TRBJ2-1, with D tentatively TRBD2 (5 bases). CDR1 MNHEY and CDR2 SVGAGI come from the germline V gene. The CDR3 is made up of 15 amino acids. Trimming stripped 0 bases from V and 6 bases from J, with 12 bases between. The CDR3 DNA reads as TGTGCCAGCAGTTACTCGAGAGGGAATGTCAATGAGCAGTTCTTC. This gives the protein CASSYSRGNVNEQFF.

The rearrangement uses TRBV5-1 and TRBJ2-7, with D uncertain. V was shortened by 5 bases and J by 3 bases, with 6 bases between the two germline ends. The CDR3 consists of 11 residues. Germline CDR1 is SGHRS and CDR2 is YFSETQ. CDR3: CASRSYYEQYF. Written as DNA, the CDR3 is TGCGCCAGCAGATCCTACTACGAGCAGTACTTC.

The genes are TRBV21-1 and TRBJ2-4; the D call of TRBD2 is as the table states it, not checked on the DNA. TRBV21-1 is flagged as a pseudogene. The CDR3 is 21 residues long. CDR3 DNA sequence: TGTGCCAGCAACTTGAAGAGGAGGGGACGGGGCGGGAGACTAGCCAAAAACATTCAGTACTTC. This gives the protein CASNLKRRGRGGRLAKNIQYF.

The chain links TRBV7-2 to TRBJ1-2, with D perhaps TRBD1 (5 bases). CDR1 is SGHTA and CDR2 is FQGNSA in the germline V gene. This CDR3 is 16 amino acids long. Deletions cut 4 bases from V and 0 bases from J, with 15 bases between. CDR3 region: CASSYRVPRANYGYTF. In DNA form, the CDR3 reads TGTGCCAGCAGCTATCGCGTTCCCAGGGCTAACTATGGCTACACCTTC.

The DNA of the CDR3 is TGTGCCATCCTAAGGGGACAGGGGAGGAACACCGGGGAGCTGTTTTTT. Translating it yields CAILRGQGRNTGELFF. The V call is TRBV10-3, the J call TRBJ2-2, with TRBD1 matching over 10 bases. The CDR3 contains 16 residues. Losses at the gene ends were 8 bases for V and 1 base for J; bases not matched to a gene: 7. Germline assignment: CDR1 ENHRY and CDR2 SYGVKD.

The V call is TRBV9, the J call TRBJ2-1, with unresolved D. This CDR3 region has 13 residues. Germline-derived CDR1 and CDR2 are SGDLS and YYNGEE. The V end was cut by 1 base, the J end by 9 bases, with 11 bases between. The CDR3 nucleotides read TGTGCCAGCAGCGTAAATCCCTTTTCTGAGCAGTTCTTC. Amino acid sequence: CASSVNPFSEQFF.

The CDR3 is CATSRGQGAKSGNQPQHF. CDR3 coding DNA: TGTGCCACCAGCAGAGGTCAGGGGGCCAAGTCGGGCAATCAGCCCCAGCATTTT. This chain uses TRBV15 with TRBJ1-5; 8 bases are a match to TRBD1. Trimming at V came to 1 base and at J to 2 bases, leaving 10 bases not matched to a gene. The CDR3 is made up of 18 amino acids. CDR1 is LNHNV and CDR2 is YYDKDF in the germline V gene (reference sequence).

The V gene is TRBV9, the J gene TRBJ2-5; 10 nucleotides agree with TRBD2. CDR1 and CDR2 from the germline V gene are SGDLS and YYNGEE. This CDR3 has 16 amino acids. V was clipped by 4 bases and J by 1 base; unmatched bases: 7. CDR3 bases: TGTGCCAGCAGCCCCCCAGCGGGAGGGTTCCAAGAGACCCAGTACTTC. It yields the protein CASSPPAGGFQETQYF.

This clone has ten or more counts. CDR3 coding DNA: TGCGCCAGCAGCCCCATCAGGGGGCAAGGAGAGGCTTTCTTT. This encodes CASSPIRGQGEAFF. The rearrangement uses TRBV4-1 and TRBJ1-1, with 8 bases aligning to TRBD1. This CDR3 region has 14 residues. CDR1 MGHRA and CDR2 YSYEKL come from the germline V gene. J gave up 11 bases and V 4 bases, and 12 bases lay outside the gene matches.

The chain employs TRBV15 and TRBJ2-2; 10 bases align to TRBD2. From germline, CDR1 is LNHNV and CDR2 YYDKDF (reference sequence). The junction had 4 bases not matched to a gene; V was cut back by 4 bases and J by 5 bases. The CDR3 spans 15 residues. This chain's CDR3 is CATSIGLAVTGELFF. The CDR3 DNA is TGTGCCACCAGCATAGGACTAGCGGTTACCGGGGAGCTGTTTTTT.